Listed below are T cell receptor beta chains from one sample, sequenced in a study of OX40 agonist ivuxolimab in advanced cancers. TCRdb's copy holds only in-frame clones and misses some; the assay was immunoSEQ multiplex PCR. The sample records about 68,000 clones, 75% to 85% being singletons. Sequencing was performed on CD4+ or CD8+ T cells sorted from blood, taken in a trial of the OX40 agonist ivuxolimab. All receptors derive from an adult with an advanced solid tumor such as melanoma, head and neck, liver or kidney cancer. Each CDR3 is given with its conserved first and last residue. A D gene is named only where the DNA matches it firmly. Only some rows state a clone size, as once, few, many or a class for expanded clones.

>TRBJ1-1|.|.|TRBV11-2
CASSLQRAAFEAFF
TGTGCCAGCAGCTTGCAAAGGGCCGCTTTTGAAGCTTTCTTT
>TRBJ2-1|.|TRBD2|TRBV9
CASSVIRGSGSIMEQFF
TGTGCCAGCAGCGTCATCCGGGGTAGCGGGAGCATTATGGAGCAGTTCTTC
>TRBJ1-5|.|.|TRBV2
CASSEEAGSQPQHF
TGTGCCAGCAGTGAAGAGGCAGGGAGCCAGCCCCAGCATTTT
>TRBJ2-2|.|.|TRBV4-1
CASSPQGVNTGELFF
TGCGCCAGCAGCCCCCAGGGTGTCAACACCGGGGAGCTGTTTTTT
>TRBJ2-2|few|.|TRBV27
CASSRPGASGELFF
TGTGCCAGCAGTAGACCGGGGGCGAGCGGGGAGCTGTTTTTT
>TRBJ2-1|.|.|TRBV4-1
CASSPPGVASYNEQFF
TGCGCCAGCAGCCCCCCGGGGGTGGCTTCCTACAATGAGCAGTTCTTC
>TRBJ2-5|.|TRBD2|TRBV6-1
CASTLTSGGGETQYF
TGTGCCAGCACCTTGACTAGCGGGGGAGGAGAGACCCAGTACTTC
>TRBJ2-5|.|.|TRBV18
CASSPQKQTRQETQYF
TGTGCCAGCTCACCGCAAAAACAGACAAGGCAAGAGACCCAGTACTTC
>TRBJ1-1|.|.|TRBV6-5
CASSYEWNTEAFF
TGTGCCAGCAGTTACGAGTGGAACACTGAAGCTTTCTTT
>TRBJ1-5|.|.|TRBV25-1
CASSYLGNQPQHF
TGTGCCAGCAGTTACTTGGGCAATCAGCCCCAGCATTTT
>TRBJ1-5|once|TRBD1|TRBV18
CASSPGTGSLRNQPQHF
TGTGCCAGCTCACCCGGGACAGGGTCTTTGCGCAATCAGCCCCAGCATTTT